Described below is a single T cell receptor beta chain sequence and its context. Its antigen is unidentified. This entry belongs to a study of T cells expressing NK-cell markers. About the study: Seven sequenced donors out of eight were HCMV-seropositive, one seronegative.

General observations from the study: It is unclear if expanded NKG2C-expressing clones target HCMV antigens.

Reprocessing the 5' RACE reads, TCRdb reports a single entry for every CDR3 protein and omits DNA. Seen in this sample are 150,000 to 180,000 distinct CDR3 sequences; the ten most common clones hold less than 40%. The CDR3 is made up of 15 amino acids. The rearrangement links TRBV12-3 or TRBV12-4 to TRBJ2-3. This receptor was taken from a woman aged 50 to 60 in good health. Sequencing input: blood T cells: a sorted CD56 or NKG2C T cell subset, CD4+ or CD8+ T cells, or bulk PBMC T cells (not recorded which). CDR3 sequence: CASSIPEKLPDTQYF.